The entry below gives a single T cell receptor beta chain sequence along with its context. Its specificity is not known. The sample originates from a study of siplizumab effects on memory and regulatory T cells. Every sample had approximately 97,000 of its TCR templates assayed. The data were produced by immunoSEQ multiplex PCR, yet TCRdb's version contains in-frame clones alone and is incomplete. The repertoire has approximately 50,000 clones, about 93% of them found once; the top ten carry 15% to 20%. Findings of the study overall: The apparent diversity of naive T cells exceeded that of memory cells, and naive T cells seemed to make a major contribution to the alloresponse. No more than a minor fraction of alloreactive clones could be traced back to unstimulated subsets.

The CDR3 sequence is 14 residues long. V was shortened by 5 bases and J by 6 bases, with 17 bases between the two germline ends. Per germline, CDR1 SGHNT and CDR2 YYREEE (reference sequence). V usage is TRBV5-4 and J usage is TRBJ1-2; D perhaps matches TRBD1 (5 bases). The sequencing sample was made of CD8+ T cells sorted from blood. The clonotype comes from a human donor in good health. The CDR3 region has the DNA TGTGCCAGCAGGGATGAACAGGACTGGCATGGCTACACCTTC. Translated: CASRDEQDWHGYTF.